The 10 T cell receptor beta chains reported below all come from one sample, sequenced in a study of metastatic and nonmetastatic thyroid tumors. TCRdb reprocessed the PCR reads using MiXCR. This sample has roughly 64,000 clones, with about 4% found just once. No treatment of any kind had been given to any patient before thyroid surgery. The sample consisted of blood. Receptors originate from a female donor with papillary thyroid cancer or a benign thyroid nodule (not recorded which). Some clones in this sample may be carry-over from other donors' samples.

This clone was seen ten or more times. V usage is TRBV11-1 and J usage is TRBJ2-7; weak D call: TRBD1 (5 bases). CDR3 length: 15 amino acids. V dropped 5 bases and J dropped 3 bases, with 17 bases sitting between them. From germline, CDR1 is SGHAT and CDR2 FQDESV (reference sequence). The CDR3 DNA reads as TGTGCCAGCAGCCGTCCTACCCAGGGTGGCTACGAGCAGTACTTC. Translation: CASSRPTQGGYEQYF.

The chain couples TRBV24-1 to TRBJ2-5; D not certain. The V and J ends lost 2 bases and 11 bases respectively, with 17 bases between them. The CDR3 runs 14 residues. Germline V CDR1 and CDR2: KGHDR, SFDVKD. CDR3 in amino acids: CATSDSSATTQQYF. In DNA form, the CDR3 reads TGTGCCACCAGTGATTCGTCCGCGACAACTCAACAGTACTTC.

This clone came up a few times. With a much larger clone just one base away, this may be a read error. CDR3 protein: CASGSNWEGGTEAFF. In DNA form, the CDR3 reads TGTGCCAGCGGTTCTAACTGGGAAGGGGGCACTGAAGCTTTCTTT. The rearrangement links TRBV12-3 or TRBV12-4 to TRBJ1-1; D possibly corresponds to TRBD1 (6 bases). This CDR3 comprises 15 residues. V gave up 8 bases and J gave up 4 bases, with 20 bases separating them.

This clone was picked up many times. V is TRBV14 and J is TRBJ2-7; possible D gene TRBD1, 5 bases. The germline CDR1 and CDR2 sequences are SGHDN and FVKESK. Trimming removed 4 bases from V and 7 bases from J, with 8 bases in between. CDR3 length equals 11 residues. CDR3 bases: TGTGCCAGCAGCCTGGGGCGGGAGCAGTACTTC. Protein product: CASSLGREQYF.

As to this clone: Since a much larger clone is just one base distant, this may be a read error. This chain joins TRBV5-5 and TRBJ1-6; a possible D gene is TRBD1 (6 bases). This CDR3 spans 15 amino acids. CDR1 is SGHKS, CDR2 YYEKEE, per germline (reference sequence). The CDR3 region has the DNA TGTGCCGGCAGCTTGGGGGCCCTCTATAATTCACCCCTCCACTTT. It specifies CAGSLGALYNSPLHF.

Details on this clone: Since a much larger clone is just one base distant, this may be a read error. At the DNA level, this CDR3 is encoded by other sequences in the same sample as well. V and J are TRBV2 and TRBJ2-7; D is possibly TRBD1 (6 bases). Trimming stripped 8 bases from V and 4 bases from J, with 18 bases between. From germline, CDR1 is SNHLY and CDR2 FYNNEI. CDR3 length: 14 residues. The CDR3 is CASGPNRETYEQYF. In nucleotides, the CDR3 is TGTGCCAGCGGCCCAAACAGGGAAACATACGAGCAGTACTTC. The full variable domain, with the rest looked up from reference TRBV2 and TRBJ2-7, is EPEVTQTPSHQVTQMGQEVILRCVPISNHLYFYWYRQILGQKVEFLVSFYNNEISEKSEIFDDQFSVERPDGSNFTLKIRSTKLEDSAMYFCASGPNRETYEQYFGPGTRLTVT.

This clone occurred many times. V gene TRBV12-3 or TRBV12-4 combines with J gene TRBJ2-5; 9 nucleotides match TRBD2. The CDR3 has 14 amino acids. V gave up 3 bases and J gave up 4 bases; unmatched junction bases: 3. CDR3 sequence: CASSFGAGGETQYF. The CDR3, as DNA: TGTGCCAGCAGTTTTGGAGCGGGAGGAGAGACCCAGTACTTC.

This clone was recorded many times. The chain links TRBV20-1 to TRBJ2-1, with 12 bases identical to TRBD2. Trimming cost V 1 base and J 0 bases; bases outside gene matches: 7. The CDR3 contains 18 residues. Looked up from germline, CDR1 is DFQATT and CDR2 is SNEGSKA (reference sequence). The DNA of the CDR3 is TGCAGTGCTAGAGCTAGCGGGAGGGCCTCCCGCTCCTACAATGAGCAGTTCTTC. Its protein is CSARASGRASRSYNEQFF.

In its sample, this clone was seen a few times. V and J are TRBV6-2 or TRBV6-3 and TRBJ2-1; D is possibly TRBD1 or TRBD2 (5 bases each). Between the trimmed V and J ends, which lost 7 bases and 4 bases, there was a span of 11 bases. This CDR3 has 13 amino acids. Germline CDR1 and CDR2: MNHEY and SVGEGT. CDR3 sequence reads: CASNRGVYNEQFF. The CDR3 nucleotides are TGTGCCAGCAACCGGGGCGTTTACAATGAGCAGTTCTTC.

This clone was counted only a few times. The chain joins TRBV6-1 to TRBJ1-2; possible D gene TRBD1, 6 bases. The germline V gene has CDR1 MNHNS and CDR2 SASEGT. The V and J ends lost 6 bases and 1 base respectively, with 18 bases between them. This CDR3 has 16 residues. DNA of the CDR3: TGTGCCAGCAGCCCTTGGGAGGGGGACGTTAACTATGGCTACACCTTC. Encoded protein: CASSPWEGDVNYGYTF.